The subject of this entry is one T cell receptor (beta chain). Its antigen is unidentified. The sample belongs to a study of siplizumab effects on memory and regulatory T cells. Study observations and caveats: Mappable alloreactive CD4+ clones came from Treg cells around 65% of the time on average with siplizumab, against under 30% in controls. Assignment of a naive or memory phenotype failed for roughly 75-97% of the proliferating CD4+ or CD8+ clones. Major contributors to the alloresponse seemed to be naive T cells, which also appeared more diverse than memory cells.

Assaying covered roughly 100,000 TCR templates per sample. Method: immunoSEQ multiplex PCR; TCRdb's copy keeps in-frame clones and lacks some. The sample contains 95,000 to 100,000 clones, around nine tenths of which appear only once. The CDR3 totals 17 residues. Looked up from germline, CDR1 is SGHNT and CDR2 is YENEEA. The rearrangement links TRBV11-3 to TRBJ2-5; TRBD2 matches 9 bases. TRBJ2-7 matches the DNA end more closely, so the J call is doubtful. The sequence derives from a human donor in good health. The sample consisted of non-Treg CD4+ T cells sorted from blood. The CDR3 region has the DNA TGTGCCAGCAGCTTAGCCACGACTAGCGGACAGCTCCACGAGCAGTACTTC. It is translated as CASSLATTSGQLHEQYF.